Listed below are T cell receptor beta chains from one sample, sequenced in a study of preoperative IRX-2 immunotherapy in early breast cancer. Assay used: immunoSEQ multiplex PCR; TCRdb lists only in-frame clones, some missing. The sample includes about 3,700 clones, roughly two thirds seen only once; the top ten take more than 10%. The starting material was tumor tissue, obtained after IRX-2 immunotherapy. The receptor set was obtained from a human donor with breast cancer. CDR3s include the opening cysteine and the closing phenylalanine or tryptophan. The D gene is left open where the match is weak. The size entry is marked missing in some rows and otherwise reads once, few, many or a size class.

CDR3nt	CDR3aa	j_gene	abundance	v_gene	d_gene
TGTGCCAGTAGCCTTGGGACTAGTCAAGAGACCCAGTACTTC	CASSLGTSQETQYF	TRBJ2-5	.	TRBV19	TRBD2
TGCGCCAGCAGCTTGGCCCTAGCGGACTACTACGAGCAGTACTTC	CASSLALADYYEQYF	TRBJ2-7	.	TRBV5-1	TRBD2
TGTGCCAGCAGCTTGCCCCCCCTCGCGGGGGATGAAAAACTGTTTTTT	CASSLPPLAGDEKLFF	TRBJ1-4	.	TRBV11-3	.
TGTGCCAGCAGTTATCGGGGGAACACCGGGGAGCTGTTTTTT	CASSYRGNTGELFF	TRBJ2-2	.	TRBV6-8	.
TGTGCCAGCAGCTTAGATTCGACTTCTAACGAGCAGTACTTC	CASSLDSTSNEQYF	TRBJ2-7	medium-sized	TRBV11-3	.
TGTGCCTGGAAGGGACTGCCTGGATATGGCTACACCTTC	CAWKGLPGYGYTF	TRBJ1-2	once	TRBV30	.
TGTGCCAGTAGTTTTGTCATCGGGGTCTTGACGGGTGAGCAGTTCTTC	CASSFVIGVLTGEQFF	TRBJ2-1	.	TRBV19	.
TGTGCCAGCAGATGGACTAGCGGGGTTAACACCGGGGAGCTGTTTTTT	CASRWTSGVNTGELFF	TRBJ2-2	once	TRBV6-8	TRBD2
TGTGCCAGTAATCAGGGGGCTTCGAACACTGAAGCTTTCTTT	CASNQGASNTEAFF	TRBJ1-1	.	TRBV19	TRBD1
TGTGCCAGCAATTGGGGGGCAACTGGGGCCAACGTCCTGACTTTC	CASNWGATGANVLTF	TRBJ2-6	.	TRBV6-8	.
TGTGCCAGCTCACTAAGGGCTTTAGGGAATGAAAAACTGTTTTTT	CASSLRALGNEKLFF	TRBJ1-4	.	TRBV18	.
TGTGCCAGCACGTCAGGGTCACGGGATAATGAGCAGTTCTTC	CASTSGSRDNEQFF	TRBJ2-1	.	TRBV28	.
TGTGCCAGCAGCATATCTGGTGAGGGGGCGAGGTACAATGAGCAGTTCTTC	CASSISGEGARYNEQFF	TRBJ2-1	.	TRBV6-8	TRBD1
TGTGCCAGCTCACCAGGATCTCAGTATGGCTACACCTTC	CASSPGSQYGYTF	TRBJ1-2	.	TRBV18	.
TGTGCGAGTTCCTGGAGCATGAACACTGAAGCTTTCTTT	CASSWSMNTEAFF	TRBJ1-1	.	TRBV12-5	.
TGTGCCAGCAGCTTACAAGGACAGGGGGCCACTGAAGCTTTCTTT	CASSLQGQGATEAFF	TRBJ1-1	.	TRBV11-3	TRBD1
TGTGCCAGCAGCTTGTTTGCAGGGGACGCAGGGCCCCAGCATTTT	CASSLFAGDAGPQHF	TRBJ1-5	.	TRBV6-8	.
TGTGCCAGTAGCCTGCCTCCTAGGACTGAAGCTTTCTTT	CASSLPPRTEAFF	TRBJ1-1	.	TRBV19	.
TGCAGCGTTGAAGGGTCAGTTGCCTACGAGCAGTACTTC	CSVEGSVAYEQYF	TRBJ2-7	.	TRBV29-1	.
TGTGCCAGCGGGCTAGCGGGAGCTATTAATGAGCAGTTCTTC	CASGLAGAINEQFF	TRBJ2-1	.	TRBV11-3	TRBD2
TGTGCCAGTAGCCCAGACTTGGCGGGAGCCAATGAGCAGTTCTTC	CASSPDLAGANEQFF	TRBJ2-1	.	TRBV19	TRBD2
TGTGCCAGCAGTTACTCTGTCAGGGCGGGCAATGAGCAGTTCTTC	CASSYSVRAGNEQFF	TRBJ2-1	.	TRBV6-8	.
TGTGCCAGCAGCCAAGGACCGGTGCAGTACTTC	CASSQGPVQYF	TRBJ2-7	.	TRBV14	.
TGTGCCAGCAGCTGGGGCCCGGCAGCGGGAAACGAGCAGTACTTC	CASSWGPAAGNEQYF	TRBJ2-7	.	TRBV11-3	TRBD2
TGTGCCAGCAGCCAAGCGGGGGGGGCTCCCGAGCAGTACTTC	CASSQAGGAPEQYF	TRBJ2-7	.	TRBV11-3	TRBD2
TGCGCCAGCAGCTTGTGGCAGGGCCCCTACGAGCAGTACTTC	CASSLWQGPYEQYF	TRBJ2-7	.	TRBV5-1	.
TGTGCCAGCTCATCCAGGGCCCAGGGCACTGAAGCTTTCTTT	CASSSRAQGTEAFF	TRBJ1-1	.	TRBV18	.
TGTGCCAGTACAACTAGCGGGAAATACCACGAGCAGTACTTC	CASTTSGKYHEQYF	TRBJ2-7	.	TRBV19	TRBD2
TGTGCCAGCAGCTTTAGTAGACAGACCTTGACCTCCTACGAGCAGTACTTC	CASSFSRQTLTSYEQYF	TRBJ2-7	once	TRBV7-7	.
TGCGCCAGCAGCGTATACAGGGGAACTAATGAAAAACTGTTTTTT	CASSVYRGTNEKLFF	TRBJ1-4	.	TRBV5-1	TRBD1
TGTGCCAATAAGCTGAGCAGGAGGAACACTGAAGCTTTCTTT	CANKLSRRNTEAFF	TRBJ1-1	once	TRBV25-1	.
TGTGCCAGCAGCTCTTCGCCAGGACAGTTCTACGAGCAGTACTTC	CASSSSPGQFYEQYF	TRBJ2-7	.	TRBV11-3	.
TGTGCCAGCAGCTTACGCAGGACAGGGGGCTACGAGCAGTACTTC	CASSLRRTGGYEQYF	TRBJ2-7	few	TRBV11-3	TRBD1
TGTGCCAGTAGTATAGATCGGTGGAAGGGGCTTTACGAGCAGTACTTC	CASSIDRWKGLYEQYF	TRBJ2-7	.	TRBV19	.
TGTGCCAGCAGCTTCTCTACTCTAGGGCTCGAGCAGTACTTC	CASSFSTLGLEQYF	TRBJ2-7	.	TRBV11-3	.
TGTGCCACCAGCAGTCTCCCCCAGGGATACAATGAGCAGTTCTTC	CATSSLPQGYNEQFF	TRBJ2-1	.	TRBV15	.
TGTGCCAGTAGTATAGGGCTCGCAGGCGATCAAGGGGGAGCTTTCTTT	CASSIGLAGDQGGAFF	TRBJ1-1	.	TRBV19	.
TGTGCCTGGAGTGCATTGACGGGTGAAAAACTGTTTTTT	CAWSALTGEKLFF	TRBJ1-4	.	TRBV30	.
TGTGCCAGCTCCAAGGGCCCCGAGACCCAGTACTTC	CASSKGPETQYF	TRBJ2-5	.	TRBV6-8	.
TGTGCCAGCAGTTTAGGGGTCGGGACGACCGGGACAGGGGGCGAGGAGCAGTACTTC	CASSLGVGTTGTGGEEQYF	TRBJ2-7	.	TRBV28	TRBD1
TGTGCCAGCAGACCTAGCGGGAGTGGAACCTACGAGCAGTACTTC	CASRPSGSGTYEQYF	TRBJ2-7	.	TRBV6-8	TRBD2
TGTGCCAGCAGTTTGTTGAGCTCTGGGGCCAACGTCCTGACTTTC	CASSLLSSGANVLTF	TRBJ2-6	.	TRBV6-8	.
TGTGCCTGGAGTCATTCCTACGAGCAGTACTTC	CAWSHSYEQYF	TRBJ2-7	.	TRBV30	.
TGTGCCAGCAGCTTGGACGGTTACAATCAGCCCCAGCATTTT	CASSLDGYNQPQHF	TRBJ1-5	.	TRBV7-6	.
TGCGCCAGCAGTGAGGTAGCGGGAGCTCTCAATGAGCAGTTCTTC	CASSEVAGALNEQFF	TRBJ2-1	.	TRBV10-2	TRBD2
TGTGCCAGCAGTTTGGTGGGACAGGGGGGAACTGAAGCTTTCTTT	CASSLVGQGGTEAFF	TRBJ1-1	.	TRBV28	TRBD1
TGTGCCATCAGTGAGGAATTCCCGGGACTACATGAGCAGTTCTTC	CAISEEFPGLHEQFF	TRBJ2-1	.	TRBV10-3	TRBD2
TGTGCCAGCAGTCCCCTGAACACTGAAGCTTTCTTT	CASSPLNTEAFF	TRBJ1-1	.	TRBV28	.
TGCGCCAGCAGCCAAGGGGGATCTGGAAACACCATATATTTT	CASSQGGSGNTIYF	TRBJ1-3	.	TRBV23-1	.